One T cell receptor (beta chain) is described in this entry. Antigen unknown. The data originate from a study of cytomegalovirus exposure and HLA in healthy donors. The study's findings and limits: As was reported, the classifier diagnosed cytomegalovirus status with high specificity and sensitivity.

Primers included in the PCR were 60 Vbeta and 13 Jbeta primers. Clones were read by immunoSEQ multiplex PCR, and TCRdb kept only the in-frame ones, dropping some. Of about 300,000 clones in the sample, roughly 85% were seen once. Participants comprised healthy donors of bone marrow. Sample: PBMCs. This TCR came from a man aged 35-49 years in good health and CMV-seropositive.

Written as DNA, the CDR3 is TGCGCCAGCACTCATCCAGAGAACACTGAAGCTTTCTTT. Residues: CASTHPENTEAFF. The rearrangement links TRBV10-2 to TRBJ1-1; D gene unclear. The V gene's germline CDR1 is WSHSY and CDR2 SAAADI. Trimming removed 7 bases from V and 1 base from J, with 10 bases in between. CDR3 length: 13 residues.